Detailed here is one T cell receptor (beta chain). These data come from a study of blood T cell repertoires in COVID-19. Cohorts were determined from participant-reported clinical history. Original methodology: Nucleated cell number was recorded as an estimate derived from reference gene primer amplification. Measured with immunoSEQ multiplex PCR; TCRdb has only the in-frame clones, and not every one. That table gives V, J and clone size, and the DNA gave D and trimming. The sample consists of under 200,000 clones, 81% of them appearing once. The CDR3 runs 13 residues. Trimming removed 3 bases from V and 4 bases from J, with 4 bases in between. The V gene's germline CDR1 is SGHTA and CDR2 FQGNSA.

The sequencing sample was made of PBMCs or T cells enriched from blood (not recorded which). The V and J genes are TRBV7-2 and TRBJ1-6; D is unresolved. This receptor was taken from a woman in her thirties or forties with acute COVID-19. The CDR3 reads CASSFPYNSPLHF. In DNA, the CDR3 is TGTGCCAGCAGCTTCCCGTATAATTCACCCCTCCACTTT.